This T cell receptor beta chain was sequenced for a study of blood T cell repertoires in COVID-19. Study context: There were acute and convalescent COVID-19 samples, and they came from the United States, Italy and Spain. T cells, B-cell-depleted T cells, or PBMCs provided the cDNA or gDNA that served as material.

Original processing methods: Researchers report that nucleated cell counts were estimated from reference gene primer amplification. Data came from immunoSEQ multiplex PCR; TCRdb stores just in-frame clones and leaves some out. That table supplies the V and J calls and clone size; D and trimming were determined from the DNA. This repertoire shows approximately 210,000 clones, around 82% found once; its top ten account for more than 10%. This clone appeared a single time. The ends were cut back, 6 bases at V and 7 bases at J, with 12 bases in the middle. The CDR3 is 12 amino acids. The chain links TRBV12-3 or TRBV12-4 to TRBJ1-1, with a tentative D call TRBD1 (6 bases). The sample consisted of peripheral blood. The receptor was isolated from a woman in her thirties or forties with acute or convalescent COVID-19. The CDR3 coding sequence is TGTGCCAGCAGGATGTCAGGGGATGAAGCTTTCTTT. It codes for CASRMSGDEAFF.